Sequencing of this T cell receptor (beta chain) was carried out in a study of T cell responses to AZD1222 COVID-19 vaccine. Study details: Second-dose schedules of about 4 or about 12 weeks were combined.

Study-wide results and caveats: Nearly half of spike-specific TCRs reportedly go after variant regions that carry no mutations.

This clone was observed a few times. Its antigen is unidentified. Sequenced by immunoSEQ multiplex PCR; TCRdb stores in-frame clones only, minus some. The sample contains 95,000 to 150,000 clones, around 87% of which appear only once. This TCR was sampled from an adult in good health. This specimen was peripheral blood, taken on day 0 of AZD1222 vaccination.

CDR3 DNA sequence: TGTGCCAGCAGTTTTACTTTGAGGAACACTGAAGCTTTCTTT. Translation: CASSFTLRNTEAFF. The chain links TRBV27 to TRBJ1-1; D is ambiguous. The germline V and J ends were trimmed by 3 bases and 1 base, with 9 bases remaining between them. The CDR3 has 14 amino acids. Germline V gene sequence: CDR1 MNHEY, CDR2 SMNVEV (reference sequence).